The clone carrying this T cell receptor beta chain was counted only a few times. Its cognate antigen is unknown. These data originate in a study of T cell repertoires in cytomegalovirus infection. Study-wide context: Well-studied HLA-B-restricted epitopes and recently identified HLA-C-restricted epitopes of CMV were both used in the study.

TCRdb itself ran the reads through MiXCR, one entry per CDR3 protein. Seen here are 140,000 to 150,000 distinct CDR3 sequences, approximately 30% observed once, and the top ten hold 45% to 55%. The study, taken as a whole, reports: Ex vivo, HLA-C-restricted CMV-specific TCR beta clonotypes prevailed over the rest of the response. Accumulated public TCR beta family frequency recognized individuals carrying CMV together with the relevant HLA.

This receptor was obtained from a human donor in good health (CMV status not recorded). Some clones in this sample may be carry-over from other donors' samples. This material consisted of CD8+ T cells from cultured PBMCs, taken from culture after CMV antigen stimulation.

In nucleotides, the CDR3 is TGCAGTGCTAGAGAGCAGGGCAGTTACTATGGCTACACCTTC. This sequence encodes CSAREQGSYYGYTF. The chain links TRBV20-1 to TRBJ1-2; D may be TRBD1 (5 bases). The germline V gene encodes CDR1 DFQATT and CDR2 SNEGSKA (reference sequence). The CDR3 loop spans 14 amino acids. V was clipped by 0 bases and J by 3 bases, with 11 bases between them.